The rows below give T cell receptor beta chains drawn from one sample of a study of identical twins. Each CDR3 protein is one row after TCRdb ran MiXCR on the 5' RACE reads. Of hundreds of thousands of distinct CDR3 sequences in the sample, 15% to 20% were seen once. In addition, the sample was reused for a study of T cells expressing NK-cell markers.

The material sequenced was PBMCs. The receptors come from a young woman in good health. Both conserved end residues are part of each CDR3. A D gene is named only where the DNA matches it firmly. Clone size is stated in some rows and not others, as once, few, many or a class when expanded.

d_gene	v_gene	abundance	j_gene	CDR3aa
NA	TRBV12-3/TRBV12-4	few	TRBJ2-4	CASSPTTRGAKNIQYF
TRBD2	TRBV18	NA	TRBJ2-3	CASSPRVSGSADTQYF
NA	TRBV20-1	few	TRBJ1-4	CSARDQGGNEKLFF
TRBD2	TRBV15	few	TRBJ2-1	CATSRVLREAGETREQFF
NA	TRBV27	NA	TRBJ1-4	CASSPWGDLNEKLFF
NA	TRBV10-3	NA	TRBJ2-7	CAISLIRVGSYEQYF
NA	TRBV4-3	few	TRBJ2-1	CASSQGDGTNNEQFF
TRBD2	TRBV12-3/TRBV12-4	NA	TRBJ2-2	CASSGPGLAGVGELFF
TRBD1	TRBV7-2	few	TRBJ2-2	CASSPGQAVGELFF
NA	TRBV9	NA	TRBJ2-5	CASSVGGRETQYF
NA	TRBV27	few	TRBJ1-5	CASSQTAQRQTHQPQHF
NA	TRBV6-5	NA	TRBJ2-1	CASSWVAHGSYNEQFF
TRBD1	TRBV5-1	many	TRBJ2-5	CASSDPQGAETQYF
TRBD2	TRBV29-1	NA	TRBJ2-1	CSVGIDSRGGGNEQFF
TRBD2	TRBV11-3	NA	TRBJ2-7	CASSLRRGGIHEQYF
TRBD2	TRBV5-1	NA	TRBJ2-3	CASSLALAGVGDTQYF
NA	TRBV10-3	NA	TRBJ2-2	CAISDRLDTGELFF
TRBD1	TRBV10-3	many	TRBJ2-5	CAISDRAETQYF
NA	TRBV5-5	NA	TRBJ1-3	CAGGTLNSGNTIYF
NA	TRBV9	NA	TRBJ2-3	CASSTGGIDTQYF
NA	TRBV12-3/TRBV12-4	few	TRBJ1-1	CASSHRRAEAFF
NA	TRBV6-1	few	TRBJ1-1	CASSTGIVPEAFF
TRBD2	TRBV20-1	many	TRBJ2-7	CSAEYASGSHEQYF
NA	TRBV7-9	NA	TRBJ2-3	CASSLAWAGPTDTQYF
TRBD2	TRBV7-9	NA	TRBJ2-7	CASSPLGGRFHEQYF
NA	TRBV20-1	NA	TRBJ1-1	CSAAFLGPGAEAFF
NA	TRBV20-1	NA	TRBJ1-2	CSAKPTGALGYTF
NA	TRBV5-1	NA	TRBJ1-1	CASSRETPNTEAFF
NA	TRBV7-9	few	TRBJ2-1	CASSLAQGEQFF
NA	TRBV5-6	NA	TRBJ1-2	CASSLSLGPEYGYTF
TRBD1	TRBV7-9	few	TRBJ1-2	CASFTGGYGYTF
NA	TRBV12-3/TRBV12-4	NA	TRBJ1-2	CASRARVYGYTF
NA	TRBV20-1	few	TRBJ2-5	CSAGPTRGFRETQYF
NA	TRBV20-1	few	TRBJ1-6	CSARVRESPLHF
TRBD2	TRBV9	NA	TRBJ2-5	CASSVGTSATQETQYF
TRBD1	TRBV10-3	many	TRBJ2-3	CAISESGQMYF
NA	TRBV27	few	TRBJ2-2	CASSLLEGGNTGELFF
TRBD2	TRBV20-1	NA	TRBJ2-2	CSARNPSGSNTGELFF
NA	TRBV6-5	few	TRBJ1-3	CASSYNARQGLGNTIYF
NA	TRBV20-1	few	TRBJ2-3	CSAIPGQMSTDTQYF
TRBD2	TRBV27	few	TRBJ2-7	CASSLTRERYEQYF
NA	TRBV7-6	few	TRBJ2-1	CASSLEGSSRDEQFF
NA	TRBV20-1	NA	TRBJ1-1	CSVSRGTSLVNTEAFF
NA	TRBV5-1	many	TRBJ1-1	CASSLEGGNTEAFF
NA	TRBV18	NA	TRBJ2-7	CASSPSQIYEQYF